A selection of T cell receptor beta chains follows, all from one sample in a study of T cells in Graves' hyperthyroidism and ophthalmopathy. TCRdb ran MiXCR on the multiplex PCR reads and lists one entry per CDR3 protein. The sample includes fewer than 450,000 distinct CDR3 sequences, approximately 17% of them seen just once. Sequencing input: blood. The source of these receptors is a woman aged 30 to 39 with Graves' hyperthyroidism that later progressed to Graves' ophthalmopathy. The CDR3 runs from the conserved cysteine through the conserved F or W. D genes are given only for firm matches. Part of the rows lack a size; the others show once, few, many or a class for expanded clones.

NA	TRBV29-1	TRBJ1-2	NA	TGCAGCGTTGAATTGCAGGGATACTATGGCTACACCTTC	CSVELQGYYGYTF
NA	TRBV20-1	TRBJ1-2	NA	TGCAGTGCCTCGACGGCTCCCCTCGTTACCTCCACCTATGGCTACACCTTC	CSASTAPLVTSTYGYTF
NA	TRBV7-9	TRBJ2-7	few	TGTGCCAGCGCCTCGGGATCCGCCCTCTCCTACGAGCAGTACTTC	CASASGSALSYEQYF
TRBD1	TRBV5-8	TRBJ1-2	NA	TGTGCCAGCAGCCTTCCTACAGGGGTGAACGGCTACACCTTC	CASSLPTGVNGYTF
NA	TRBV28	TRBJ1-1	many	TGTGCCAGCAGTTTGTCAGAAGCTGAAGCTTTCTTT	CASSLSEAEAFF
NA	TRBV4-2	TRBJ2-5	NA	TGTGCCAGCAGCCCTGGGACCGTCCGGGGCACCCAGTACTTC	CASSPGTVRGTQYF
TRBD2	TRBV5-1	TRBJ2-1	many	TGCGCCAGCAGCTTGTTGGGTTTCACGGGGGGGAATGAGCAGTTCTTC	CASSLLGFTGGNEQFF
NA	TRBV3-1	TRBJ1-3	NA	TGTGCCAGCAGCCATGGTTTCAACACCATATATTTT	CASSHGFNTIYF
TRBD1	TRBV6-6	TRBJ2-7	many	TGTGCCAGCAGTTACTCGATGCAGGGGGCCTACGAGCAGTACTTC	CASSYSMQGAYEQYF
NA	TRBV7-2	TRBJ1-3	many	TGTGCCAGCAGCTTAATAGAACATGTCTCTGGAAACACCATATATTTT	CASSLIEHVSGNTIYF
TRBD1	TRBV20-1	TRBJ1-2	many	TGCAGTGCTAAGCCCCGACAGGGCGCTTTATATGGCTACACCTTC	CSAKPRQGALYGYTF
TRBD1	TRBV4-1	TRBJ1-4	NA	TGCGCCAGCAGTCCCTACAGGGGGCAAGAAGAAAAACTGTTTTTT	CASSPYRGQEEKLFF
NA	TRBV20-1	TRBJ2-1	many	TGCAGTGCTAGAGATGGGACTGGGCTTTCGAGTGAGCAGTTCTTC	CSARDGTGLSSEQFF
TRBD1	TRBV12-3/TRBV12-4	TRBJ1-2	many	TGTGCCAGCAGTTCCCCTACCGGGCAGGGGGCAGATGGCTACACCTTC	CASSSPTGQGADGYTF
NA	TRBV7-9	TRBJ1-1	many	TGTGCCAGCAGCTCTTCGGGGGGCACTGAAGCTTTCTTT	CASSSSGGTEAFF
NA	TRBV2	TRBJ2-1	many	TGTGCCAGCAGTGGACTGAGCTCCTACAATGAGCAGTTCTTC	CASSGLSSYNEQFF
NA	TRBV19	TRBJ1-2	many	TGTGCCAGTCAGCGCGTCGGGTACCTCTATGGCTACACCTTC	CASQRVGYLYGYTF
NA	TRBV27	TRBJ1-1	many	TGTGCCAGCAGTTCCTTGGGGTTGGACACTGAAGCTTTCTTT	CASSSLGLDTEAFF
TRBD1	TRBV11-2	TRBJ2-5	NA	TGTGCCAGCACCCCCGGAGACAGGGTAGTAGAGACCCAGTACTTC	CASTPGDRVVETQYF
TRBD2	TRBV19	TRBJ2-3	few	TGTGCCAGTAGTATAGATAGCGGGAGTCTCACAGATACGCAGTATTTT	CASSIDSGSLTDTQYF
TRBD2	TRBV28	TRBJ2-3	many	TGTGCCAGCAGTTTAGGGACTAGCGGAGCGACAGATACGCAGTATTTT	CASSLGTSGATDTQYF
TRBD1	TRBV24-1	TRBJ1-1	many	TGTGCCACCAGTGATTTCCGCGGGACAGGGTTTGGCACTGAAGCTTTCTTT	CATSDFRGTGFGTEAFF
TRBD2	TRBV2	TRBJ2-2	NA	TGTGCCAGCACCGAGCGACTAGCGGGAACCGGGGAGCTGTTTTTT	CASTERLAGTGELFF
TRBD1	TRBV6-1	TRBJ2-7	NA	TGTGCCAGCAGTGATATCGGACAGGGGAGCGACGAGCAGTACTTC	CASSDIGQGSDEQYF
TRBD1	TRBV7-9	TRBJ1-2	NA	TGTGCCAGCAGCCGGGCCGCCCGGGACAGCTTAAACTATGGCTACACCTTC	CASSRAARDSLNYGYTF
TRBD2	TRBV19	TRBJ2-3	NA	TGTGCCAGTAGCCGGACTAGCGGAAGACATACCACAGATACGCAGTATTTT	CASSRTSGRHTTDTQYF
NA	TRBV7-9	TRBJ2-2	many	TGTGCCAGCAGCTTATGGGGTCGGAACACCGGGGAGCTGTTTTTT	CASSLWGRNTGELFF
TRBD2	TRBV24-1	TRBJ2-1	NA	TGTGCCACCAGTACTAGCGGGAATGGGCACGGTGAGCAGTTCTTC	CATSTSGNGHGEQFF
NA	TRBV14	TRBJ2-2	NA	TGTGCCAGCAGCCACGAACAGGCCGACGGGGAGCTGTTTTTT	CASSHEQADGELFF
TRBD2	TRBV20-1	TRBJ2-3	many	TGCAGTGCTGCTAGCGGGGGGCATGGTACGCAGTATTTT	CSAASGGHGTQYF
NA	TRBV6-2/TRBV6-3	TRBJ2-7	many	TGTGCCTCCGGGCGAAAGCGAAATCTGAAGGGCTACGAGCAGTACTTC	CASGRKRNLKGYEQYF
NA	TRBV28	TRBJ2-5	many	TGTGCCAGCAGTTTGGAGGATTGGGTCACCCAAGAGACCCAGTACTTC	CASSLEDWVTQETQYF
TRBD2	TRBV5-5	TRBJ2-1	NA	TGCGCCAGCAGCTTTGGACTAGACTCGTATGAGCAGTTCTTC	CASSFGLDSYEQFF
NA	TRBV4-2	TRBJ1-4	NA	TGTGCCAGCAGCCAAGAGGGGACGGGAGGAACTAATGAAAAACTGTTTTTT	CASSQEGTGGTNEKLFF